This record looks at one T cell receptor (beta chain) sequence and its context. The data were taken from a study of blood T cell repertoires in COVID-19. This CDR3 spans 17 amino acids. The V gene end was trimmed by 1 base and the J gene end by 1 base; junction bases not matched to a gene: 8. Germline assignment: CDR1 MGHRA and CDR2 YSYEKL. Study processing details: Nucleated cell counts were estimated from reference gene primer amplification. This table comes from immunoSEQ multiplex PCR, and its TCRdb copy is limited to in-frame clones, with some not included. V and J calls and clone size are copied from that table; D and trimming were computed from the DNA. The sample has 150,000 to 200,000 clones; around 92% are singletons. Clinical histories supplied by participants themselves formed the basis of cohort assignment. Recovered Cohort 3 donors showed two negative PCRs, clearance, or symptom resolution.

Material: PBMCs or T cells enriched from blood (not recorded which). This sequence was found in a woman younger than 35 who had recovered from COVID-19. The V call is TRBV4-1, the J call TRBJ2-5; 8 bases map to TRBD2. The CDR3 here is CASSQGSPGGIQETQYF. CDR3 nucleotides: TGCGCCAGCAGCCAAGGTTCTCCGGGGGGGATCCAAGAGACCCAGTACTTC.